The rows below give T cell receptor beta chains drawn from one sample of a study of chemoradiotherapy in HPV16-positive cancers. TCRdb keeps only in-frame clones here, not all; method: immunoSEQ multiplex PCR. The top ten hold 4.5% to 6.5% of the sample, which has fewer than 40,000 clones, approximately 73% seen once. Source: blood, taken from a patient who underwent chemoradiotherapy. The source of these receptors is a human donor with HPV-associated anogenital cancer. The conserved cysteine and the conserved F or W are not part of the CDR3 here. The order of the fields is V gene, clone size, CDR3 protein. Rows may omit the clone size; those that give it use once, few, many or a size class.

TRBV7-3	NA	ASSPSRGRWGDTQY
TRBV25-1	NA	ASSGRPSYEQY
TRBV7-8	once	ASSSTDATEAF
TRBV10-2	NA	ASSKGGTFQETQY
TRBV7-2	NA	ASSLQGAGTGELF
TRBV7-3	NA	ASSDRGGQPQH
TRBV6-1	NA	ASSEATGDYEQY
TRBV7-9	few	ASSQGQSYGYT
TRBV5-6	NA	ASSSGQGSETQY
TRBV7-6	NA	ASSLSGGSYEQY
TRBV5-6	NA	ASSLWTSGASTDTQY
TRBV19	NA	ETSGPDTQY
TRBV5-8	NA	ASSLGWGDGYT
TRBV6-6	NA	ASRRRQGNTGELF
TRBV7-3	NA	ASSLRAGGRDTQY
TRBV5-1	once	ASSLETANEKLF
TRBV4-3	few	ASSQEGTNQETQY
TRBV5-4	NA	ASREPGQKETQY
TRBV14	once	ASRPNRDPNTEAF
TRBV9	NA	ASSGTLRPPNEQF
TRBV21-1	few	ARAVQPQH
TRBV5-1	NA	ASNRANEQF